This T cell receptor beta chain was found in a study of T cells in Graves' hyperthyroidism and ophthalmopathy. General study points: Blood held most thyroid clonotypes expanded above 0.001 frequency.

This clonotype has ten or more counts. Its antigen is currently unknown. The source material, RNA transcripts, was used to amplify TCR beta CDR3 regions. HTBI primers were the set used in a first-round RT-PCR of the TCR CDR3. A single record per CDR3 protein comes from TCRdb applying MiXCR to the multiplex PCR reads. The profile shows about 660,000 distinct CDR3 sequences, about 45% of them singletons. The sample taken for sequencing was peripheral blood or thyroid tissue (not recorded which). The clonotype comes from an adult man with Graves' disease, either hyperthyroidism or ophthalmopathy (not recorded which).

The CDR3 protein is CASSRIRARETPLHF. In DNA, the CDR3 is TGTGCCAGTAGTAGAATTCGCGCACGAGAGACACCCCTCCACTTT. This chain joins TRBV19 and TRBJ1-6; D unresolved. Per germline, CDR1 LNHDA and CDR2 SQIVND (reference sequence). The V end was cut by 4 bases, the J end by 11 bases, with 18 bases between. The CDR3 has 15 amino acids. The full variable domain, its missing parts supplied by reference TRBV19 and TRBJ1-6, is DGGITQSPKYLFRKEGQNVTLSCEQNLNHDAMYWYRQDPGQGLRLIYYSQIVNDFQKGDIAEGYSVSREKKESFPLTVTSAQKNPTAFYLCASSRIRARETPLHFGNGTRLTVT.